This T cell receptor beta chain was recovered during a study of blood T cells in healthy people across ages. In each sample, at least 7 million PBMCs were isolated. A remark on this clonotype: What it recognizes is unknown.

PCR was performed a second time for about 7 to 12 cycles using a sample-barcoded 5' primer and a J-beta primer mix. A tag from a template-switch adaptor with 12 random nucleotides marked each cDNA molecule. There were at least 2.5 million CDR3-containing paired-end reads obtained from each sample. MiXCR was run by TCRdb on the 5' RACE reads, yielding one entry per CDR3 protein. The table shows about 970,000 distinct CDR3 sequences, with about 51% occurring only once. General study points: Lack of knowledge of donor CMV status possibly confounded expanded clonotype changes.

Sequencing input: blood. The sequence was collected from a woman aged 60-75 years in good health.

CDR3 DNA sequence: TGCAGCGTTGCCGGGGGGTCTACCTACGAGCAGTACTTC. Its translation is CSVAGGSTYEQYF. The genes are TRBV29-1 and TRBJ2-7; 7 bases map to TRBD2. V lost 4 bases, J lost 2 bases, and 5 bases stayed unmatched. The germline CDR1 and CDR2 sequences are SQVTM and ANQGSEA. CDR3 length: 13 residues.